Below are 32 T cell receptor beta chains sequenced from a single sample in a study of blood T cell repertoires in COVID-19. Profiled with immunoSEQ multiplex PCR; TCRdb holds only in-frame clones, not every one. The sample lists 140,000 or so clones; 80% were seen once. The sample consisted of peripheral blood. Receptors were obtained from a man between 70 and 80 years old who had recovered from COVID-19.

This clone was detected a few times. This chain connects TRBV6-5 to TRBJ1-5, with D perhaps TRBD1 (6 bases). In germline, CDR1 is MNHEY, CDR2 SVGAGI. This CDR3 spans 15 amino acids. Trimming pared 6 bases from V and 0 bases from J, leaving 12 bases between. For the CDR3, the DNA is TGTGCCAGCAGGCAGACAGGTTATAGCAATCAGCCCCAGCATTTT. This translates into CASRQTGYSNQPQHF.

This clone was picked up one time. The V gene is TRBV10-3, the J gene TRBJ1-2; D gene uncertain. Germline CDR1 and CDR2: ENHRY and SYGVKD. With 6 bases removed from V and 6 bases from J, the gap between germline ends came to 11 bases. The CDR3 is made up of 12 amino acids. The CDR3 sequence: CAISEGSHGYTF. Written as DNA, the CDR3 is TGTGCCATCAGCGAGGGCTCTCATGGCTACACCTTC.

The chain combines TRBV29-1 with TRBJ2-7; maybe TRBD2 (5 bases). Germline V lookup: CDR1 SQVTM, CDR2 ANQGSEA. The CDR3 spans 13 residues. V was shortened by 0 bases and J by 6 bases, with 12 bases between the two germline ends. The DNA of the CDR3 is TGCAGCGTTGAAGATGCCGACCGGGGCGAGCAGTACTTC. Translating it yields CSVEDADRGEQYF.

J is TRBJ1-6 and V is TRBV6-1; D is unclear. Germline V CDR1 and CDR2: MNHNS, SASEGT. V lost 3 bases and J lost 8, with 8 bases in between. This CDR3 region has 13 residues. In DNA form, the CDR3 reads TGTGCCAGCAGTGACACCCCGGATTCACCCCTCCACTTT. This codes for CASSDTPDSPLHF.

The genes are TRBV27 and TRBJ1-2, with D possibly TRBD1 on 6 matching bases. The CDR3 extends over 16 amino acids. Germline assignment: CDR1 MNHEY and CDR2 SMNVEV (reference sequence). The V end lost 2 bases, the J end lost 5 bases, and 18 bases lay between the germline ends. CDR3 nucleotide sequence: TGTGCCAGCAGTTTAACCCCGACAGGTCGAGGATATGGCTACACCTTC. Translation gives CASSLTPTGRGYGYTF.

The CDR3 DNA sequence: TGTGCCAGGAATGATACAGGGAATTACGACCCGAAATCCAGAAAGAACACTGAAGCTTTCTTT. Translated, it gives CARNDTGNYDPKSRKNTEAFF. V is TRBV21-1 and J is TRBJ1-1; the table's D call, TRBD1, has no DNA check behind it. TRBV21-1 represents a pseudogene. The CDR3 consists of 21 residues.

Concerning this clone itself: Other DNA sequences in the sample encode the same CDR3. This CDR3 reads CASSSSGTNYNEQFF. CDR3 nucleotide sequence: TGTGCCAGCAGCTCATCCGGGACAAATTACAATGAGCAGTTCTTC. V is TRBV9 and J is TRBJ2-1, with TRBD1 as a possible D gene (6 bases). The V end was cut by 4 bases, the J end by 4 bases, with 15 bases between. Germline V gene lookup returns CDR1 SGDLS and CDR2 YYNGEE. The CDR3 loop spans 15 amino acids.

The V gene is TRBV3-1 (or the pseudogene TRBV3-2), the J gene TRBJ2-4; D gene uncertain. V lost 4 bases, J lost 8 bases, and 9 bases lay in between. This CDR3 has 12 amino acids. Germline assignment: CDR1 LGHDT and CDR2 YNNKEL (reference sequence). The DNA for the CDR3 is TGTGCCAGCAGCCCCGCGAGTTACATTCAGTACTTC. The encoded protein is CASSPASYIQYF.

This clone turned up a few times. The V and J genes are TRBV9 and TRBJ2-2; D gene uncertain. The germline V gene has CDR1 SGDLS and CDR2 YYNGEE. V was pared by 3 bases and J by 7 bases, with 13 bases between. This CDR3 has 14 amino acids. This CDR3 reads CASSAVVNGGELFF. CDR3 DNA sequence: TGTGCCAGCAGCGCCGTCGTGAACGGCGGGGAGCTGTTTTTT.

This clone showed up just a few times. This chain uses TRBV20-1 with TRBJ2-1, with D uncertain. The CDR3 is 11 residues long. Per germline, CDR1 DFQATT and CDR2 SNEGSKA (reference sequence). V shed 1 base and J shed 5 bases, with 3 bases lying between them. CDR3 DNA: TGCAGTGCTAGAGCAAACAATGAGCAGTTCTTC. Its protein is CSARANNEQFF.

The chain uses TRBV2 and TRBJ2-7, with a tentative D call TRBD2 (5 bases). The V end was cut by 7 bases, the J end by 0 bases, with 10 bases between. Per the germline V gene, CDR1 is SNHLY and CDR2 is FYNNEI. The CDR3 has 13 residues. The CDR3 protein is CASITGNSYEQYF. CDR3 sequence (DNA): TGTGCCAGCATCACGGGGAACTCCTACGAGCAGTACTTC.

This chain links TRBV6-5 with TRBJ1-4; 7 bases agree with TRBD1. Trimming cost V 8 bases and J 4 bases; bases outside gene matches: 4. Germline V gene sequence: CDR1 MNHEY, CDR2 SVGAGI. The CDR3 extends over 13 amino acids. CDR3 sequence reads: CASGTAINEKLFF. The CDR3 nucleotides are TGTGCCAGCGGGACAGCTATTAATGAAAAACTGTTTTTT.

This chain joins TRBV3-1 (or the pseudogene TRBV3-2) and TRBJ2-7; D remains unclear. CDR1 and CDR2 (germline): LGHDT, YNNKEL (reference sequence). Trimming took off 2 bases at V and 3 bases at J, with 11 bases between the two ends. The CDR3 contains 14 residues. CDR3: CASSQIRGGYEQYF. The CDR3 DNA is TGTGCCAGCAGCCAAATACGAGGCGGCTACGAGCAGTACTTC.

This chain connects TRBV7-9 to TRBJ2-3, with 7 positions matching TRBD1. The trim removed 4 bases at V and 5 bases at J, leaving 6 bases unmatched. The CDR3 has 14 amino acids. Germline-derived CDR1 and CDR2 are SEHNR and FQNEAQ (reference sequence). In DNA, the CDR3 is TGTGCCAGCAGCTACGACAGGGTCATAGATACGCAGTATTTT. It yields the protein CASSYDRVIDTQYF.

J is TRBJ1-2 and V is TRBV5-4; 7 bases match TRBD1. CDR1 and CDR2 (germline): SGHNT, YYREEE (reference sequence). The ends lost 7 bases at V and 3 bases at J; junction bases unmatched: 9. The CDR3 has 14 residues. The CDR3 DNA sequence: TGTGCCAGCCGCAGGACAGGAGGTGACTATGGCTACACCTTC. Translated: CASRRTGGDYGYTF.

V gene TRBV16 combines with J gene TRBJ1-5; TRBD1 matches 9 bases. The germline CDR1 and CDR2 sequences are KGHSY and FQNENV. The CDR3 has 17 amino acids. V trimming: 3 bases; J trimming: 3 bases; junction bases outside the gene matches: 9. CDR3 DNA sequence: TGTGCCAGCAGCCACCCTCGACAGGGGGTGGACAATCAGCCCCAGCATTTT. Translating gives CASSHPRQGVDNQPQHF.

The V and J genes are TRBV9 and TRBJ2-7; TRBD1 matches at 9 bases. The length of the CDR3 is 16 residues. Looked up from germline, CDR1 is SGDLS and CDR2 is YYNGEE. V shed 0 bases, J shed 2 bases, and the junction held 6 bases outside the gene matches. The CDR3 nucleotides are TGTGCCAGCAGCGTAGATGGGGGACAGGGCACCTACGAGCAGTACTTC. It is translated as CASSVDGGQGTYEQYF.

The chain recombines TRBV30 with TRBJ2-3, with no clear D. The CDR3 is 14 residues long. The V end was cut by 0 bases, the J end by 6 bases, with 13 bases between. Germline V gene lookup returns CDR1 GTSNPN and CDR2 SVGIG (reference sequence). The CDR3 region is CAWSVNWRRDTQYF. CDR3 nucleotide sequence: TGTGCCTGGAGTGTGAACTGGAGAAGGGATACGCAGTATTTT.

The table lists this clone with a few counts. The chain links TRBV5-1 to TRBJ1-2; weak D call: TRBD1 (5 bases). The CDR3 covers 13 residues. Germline CDR1 SGHRS, CDR2 YFSETQ. Trimming pared 4 bases from V and 2 bases from J, leaving 9 bases between. CDR3 sequence (DNA): TGCGCCAGCAGCCCGACAGACAACTATGGCTACACCTTC. As protein: CASSPTDNYGYTF.

The chain couples TRBV5-6 to TRBJ2-7, with a possible D match to TRBD1 (5 bases). The CDR3 contains 14 residues. Germline V CDR1 and CDR2: SGHDT, YYEEEE. V dropped 1 base and J dropped 5 bases, with 13 bases sitting between them. CDR3 residues: CASSLWQGGDEQYF. CDR3 DNA: TGTGCCAGCAGCTTGTGGCAGGGTGGGGACGAGCAGTACTTC.

The gene calls are TRBV4-1 and TRBJ1-5; 7 nucleotides agree with TRBD1. Germline V gene data show CDR1 as MGHRA and CDR2 as YSYEKL. After removal of 3 bases from V and 6 bases from J, the junction contained 8 bases not matched to a gene. CDR3 length equals 15 residues. The CDR3 protein is CASSHDRDPGQPQHF. The CDR3 bases are TGCGCCAGCAGCCACGACAGGGATCCAGGTCAGCCCCAGCATTTT.

The chain employs TRBV5-6 and TRBJ1-2, with D possibly matching TRBD1 (5 bases). The CDR3 contains 12 residues. V lost 4 bases to trimming and J lost 4 bases, with 8 bases between them. The V gene's germline CDR1 is SGHDT and CDR2 YYEEEE. CDR3 in DNA: TGTGCCAGCAGCGTCGACAGCTATGGCTACACCTTC. Translated, it gives CASSVDSYGYTF.

This clone appeared once. This chain connects TRBV11-3 to TRBJ2-1; weak D call: TRBD2 (6 bases). Trimming stripped 0 bases from V and 8 bases from J, with 14 bases between. Germline V gives CDR1 SGHNT, CDR2 YENEEA. The CDR3 is 15 residues long. The CDR3 here is CASSLDGSSSDEQFF. Here the CDR3 DNA reads TGTGCCAGCAGCTTAGACGGGAGTTCTAGCGATGAGCAGTTCTTC.

The rearrangement joins TRBV2 to TRBJ2-2; 10 bases fit TRBD1. Trimming took 9 bases from V and 6 from J; bases not matched to a gene: 10. Germline lookup yields CDR1 SNHLY and CDR2 FYNNEI. The CDR3 totals 15 residues. The CDR3, as DNA: TGTGCCAGTGCCGGACAGGGGGGGGTCGCCGGGGAGCTGTTTTTT. This sequence encodes CASAGQGGVAGELFF.

The chain recombines TRBV19 with TRBJ1-1; maybe TRBD1 (6 bases). V was trimmed by 4 bases and J by 6 bases, leaving 12 bases between them. The CDR3 consists of 13 residues. CDR1 and CDR2 from the germline V gene are LNHDA and SQIVND (reference sequence). The CDR3: CASSTISGAEAFF. For the CDR3, the DNA is TGTGCCAGTAGTACAATATCAGGGGCTGAAGCTTTCTTT.

The V gene is TRBV7-9, the J gene TRBJ1-4; the D is unclear. The CDR3 loop spans 16 amino acids. Germline V gene sequence: CDR1 SEHNR, CDR2 FQNEAQ (reference sequence). Trimming took off 0 bases at V and 2 bases at J, with 10 bases between the two ends. CDR3 loop: CASSLARDRTNEKLFF. Here the CDR3 DNA reads TGTGCCAGCAGCTTAGCGAGGGATCGGACTAATGAAAAACTGTTTTTT.

This clone was recorded once. The gene calls are TRBV11-2 and TRBJ1-1; D is perhaps TRBD1 (6 bases). CDR1 and CDR2 from the germline V gene are SGHAT and FQNNGV. The V gene lost 5 bases and the J gene lost 0 bases, with 10 bases spanning the gap. The CDR3 has 14 amino acids. The CDR3 region is CASSAGTMNTEAFF. CDR3 bases: TGTGCCAGCAGCGCCGGGACAATGAACACTGAAGCTTTCTTT.

This clone was seen at least ten times. The rearrangement uses TRBV7-2 and TRBJ2-1; 10 nucleotides agree with TRBD2. This CDR3 region has 15 residues. J gave up 7 bases and V 4 bases, and 7 bases lay outside the gene matches. Per germline, CDR1 SGHTA and CDR2 FQGNSA. This CDR3 is CASSSYRLAGNEQFF. DNA of the CDR3: TGTGCCAGCAGCTCCTACCGACTAGCGGGTAATGAGCAGTTCTTC.

The chain employs TRBV4-1 and TRBJ2-3; D may be TRBD1 (5 bases). V was pared by 3 bases and J by 3 bases, with 16 bases between. This CDR3 is 16 amino acids long. Germline CDR1 MGHRA, CDR2 YSYEKL. The CDR3 sequence: CASSQNTGTPTDTQYF. CDR3 DNA: TGCGCCAGCAGCCAGAACACAGGCACACCAACAGATACGCAGTATTTT.

The CDR3 reads CASSYRSGGNGYTF. As DNA, the CDR3 is TGTGCCAGCAGTTACCGTTCCGGGGGGAATGGCTACACCTTC. The chain links TRBV6-2 or TRBV6-3 to TRBJ1-2; tentatively, D is TRBD1 (5 bases). CDR1 MNHEY and CDR2 SVGEGT come from the germline V gene. Deletions cut 2 bases from V and 6 bases from J, with 13 bases between. The CDR3 is 14 amino acids.

The CDR3 nucleotides read TGCGCCAGCAGTGGTGCGAGCGGCGAGCAGTACTTC. Translating it yields CASSGASGEQYF. The V and J genes are TRBV10-1 and TRBJ2-7, with a possible D match to TRBD2 (5 bases). The CDR3 covers 12 residues. Trimming removed 4 bases at V and 6 bases at J, with 10 bases between. Germline-derived CDR1 and CDR2 are WNHNN and SYGVQD (reference sequence).

The chain has TRBV7-9 and TRBJ1-1; 8 bases agree with TRBD1. The ends lost 2 bases at V and 6 bases at J; junction bases unmatched: 5. CDR1 and CDR2 from the germline V gene are SEHNR and FQNEAQ (reference sequence). The CDR3 is made up of 14 amino acids. The CDR3 here is CASSLLQGDPEAFF. The CDR3, as DNA: TGTGCCAGCAGCTTATTACAGGGGGACCCTGAAGCTTTCTTT.